This T cell receptor beta chain came from a study of T cell responses to AZD1222 COVID-19 vaccine. Overall study findings and caveats: Per reports, nearly half of all spike-specific TCRs target regions that are unmutated in variants.

Libraries were prepared by immunoSEQ multiplex PCR; TCRdb keeps only in-frame clonotypes and omits some of them. The repertoire holds 95,000 to 100,000 clones, with nearly 90% as singletons. Notes on this clone: Its cognate antigen is unknown.

From germline, CDR1 is MDHEN and CDR2 SYDVKM. The V gene end was trimmed by 10 bases and the J gene end by 4 bases; junction bases not matched to a gene: 3. This CDR3 comprises 12 residues. The gene calls are TRBV28 and TRBJ1-2, with 10 bases matching TRBD1. This specimen was peripheral blood, taken on day 0 of AZD1222 vaccination. The clonotype was recovered from an adult in good health. CDR3 residues: CATWTGGYGYTF. Here the CDR3 DNA reads TGTGCCACCTGGACAGGGGGCTATGGCTACACCTTC.